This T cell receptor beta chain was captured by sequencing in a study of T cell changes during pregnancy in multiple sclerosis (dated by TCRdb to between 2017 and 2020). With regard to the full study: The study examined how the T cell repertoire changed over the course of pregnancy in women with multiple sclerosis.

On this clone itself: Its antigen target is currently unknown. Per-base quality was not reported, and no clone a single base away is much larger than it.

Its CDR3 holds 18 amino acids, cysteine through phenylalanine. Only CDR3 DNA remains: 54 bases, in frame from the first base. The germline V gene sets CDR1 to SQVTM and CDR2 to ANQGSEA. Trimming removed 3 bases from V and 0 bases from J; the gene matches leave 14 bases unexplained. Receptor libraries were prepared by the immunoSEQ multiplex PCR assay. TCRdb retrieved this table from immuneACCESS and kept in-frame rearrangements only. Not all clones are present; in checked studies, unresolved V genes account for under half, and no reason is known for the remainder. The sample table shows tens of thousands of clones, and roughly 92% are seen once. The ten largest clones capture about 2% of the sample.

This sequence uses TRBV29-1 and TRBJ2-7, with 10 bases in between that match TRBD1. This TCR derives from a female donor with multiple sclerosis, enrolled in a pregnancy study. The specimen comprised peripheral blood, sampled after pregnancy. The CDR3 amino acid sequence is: CSVDGGQGTTRSSYEQYF. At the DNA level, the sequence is TGCAGCGTTGATGGGGGACAGGGGACTACTAGGAGCTCCTACGAGCAGTACTTC.